The 10 T cell receptor beta chains below come from one sample, sequenced in a study of a mutant IDH1 vaccine in newly diagnosed glioma (dated by TCRdb to about 2021). The intended sense of this specimen's time point label: week 11, during vaccination. Each vaccine dose was 300 ug of a 20-mer mutant IDH1 peptide in Montanide, given subcutaneously with topical imiquimod. The library was prepared using the immunoSEQ multiplex PCR assay. What TCRdb holds here is the immuneACCESS table cut down to in-frame rearrangements. Part of the clones is not present; checked against another copy, under half of the missing clones reflect an unresolved V gene, and the others are unexplained. The sample table contains roughly 130,000 clones; only one count was recorded for about 82% of them. Approximately 5% of the sample is held by the ten biggest clonotypes. Their antigen targets remain unknown. Sequencing was performed on PBMCs, taken from a glioma patient whose treatment included an IDH1 peptide vaccine. Every receptor here comes from a man in his forties with glioma.

This chain uses TRBV6-1 with TRBJ2-1, with D unclear. Germline V gene sequence: CDR1 MNHNS, CDR2 SASEGT. V gave up 6 bases and J gave up 0 bases, with 12 bases separating them. This CDR3 has 15 residues. As DNA, the CDR3 is TGTGCCAGCAGCATGTCGCGAGGCTCCTACAATGAGCAGTTCTTC. Its protein product is CASSMSRGSYNEQFF.

The chain couples TRBV7-6 to TRBJ2-1; 12 bases are a match to TRBD1. This CDR3 comprises 17 residues. Germline V gene data show CDR1 as SGHVS and CDR2 as FNYEAQ. V was pared by 5 bases and J by 8 bases, with 13 bases of the junction left unmatched. CDR3 in amino acids: CASSLRKGQGASYEQFF. Here the CDR3 DNA reads TGTGCCAGCAGCCTACGAAAGGGACAGGGGGCTTCGTATGAGCAGTTCTTC.

The chain is built from TRBV18 and TRBJ1-1, with D uncertain. There are 14 residues in the CDR3. Trimming took off 6 bases at V and 10 bases at J, with 21 bases between the two ends. Looked up from germline, CDR1 is KGHSH and CDR2 is LQKENI. The CDR3 DNA reads TGTGCCAGCTCGCCCAGGCAGGTGGGCTTTATAGCTTTCTTT. Its protein product is CASSPRQVGFIAFF.

V usage is TRBV19 and J usage is TRBJ1-5; maybe TRBD1 (5 bases). The CDR3 covers 15 residues. Germline V lookup: CDR1 LNHDA, CDR2 SQIVND (reference sequence). The V end was cut by 5 bases, the J end by 2 bases, with 13 bases between. The CDR3 sequence is CASSDTRGGNQPQHF. The CDR3 DNA is TGTGCCAGTAGTGACACTAGAGGGGGCAATCAGCCCCAGCATTTT.

In this sample, this clone turned up a few times. This chain links TRBV11-2 with TRBJ2-7; D possibly uses TRBD1 or TRBD2 (6 bases each). V lost 5 bases, J lost 3 bases, and 26 bases lay in between. The CDR3 has 18 residues. Germline V gene data show CDR1 as SGHAT and CDR2 as FQNNGV. The CDR3 region has the DNA TGTGCCAGCAGCCCAGCCTCTCGGGCGAGGGGGGTTAGCTACGAGCAGTACTTC. Encoded protein: CASSPASRARGVSYEQYF. Full variable domain (rest looked up from reference TRBV11-2 and TRBJ2-7): EAGVAQSPRYKIIEKRQSVAFWCNPISGHATLYWYQQILGQGPKLLIQFQNNGVVDDSQLPKDRFSAERLKGVDSTLKIQPAKLEDSAVYLCASSPASRARGVSYEQYFGPGTRLTVT.

The rearrangement uses TRBV5-1 and TRBJ2-1; TRBD1 matches 9 bases. V shed 0 bases and J 8 bases; nucleotides not matched to a gene: 3. The germline V gene encodes CDR1 SGHRS and CDR2 YFSETQ. This CDR3 region has 14 residues. The CDR3 nucleotides are TGCGCCAGCAGCTTGGTGACAGGGGGTGATGAGCAGTTCTTC. Protein: CASSLVTGGDEQFF. The variable domain in full, completed from reference TRBV5-1 and TRBJ2-1, reads KAGVTQTPRYLIKTRGQQVTLSCSPISGHRSVSWYQQTPGQGLQFLFEYFSETQRNKGNFPGRFSGRQFSNSRSEMNVSTLELGDSALYLCASSLVTGGDEQFFGPGTRLTVL.

The chain carries TRBV30 and TRBJ2-3; TRBD1 matches at 7 bases. From germline, CDR1 is GTSNPN and CDR2 SVGIG (reference sequence). The CDR3 runs to 12 residues. Unmatched junction bases numbered 2, after V lost 7 bases and J lost 1 base. Here the CDR3 DNA reads TGTGCCTCTACAGGGGGCACAGATACGCAGTATTTT. Protein sequence: CASTGGTDTQYF.

This rearrangement joins TRBV9 to TRBJ2-3; possible D gene TRBD2, 6 bases. V was clipped by 2 bases and J by 0 bases, with 10 bases between them. The CDR3 length is 15 residues. Germline lookup yields CDR1 SGDLS and CDR2 YYNGEE. The CDR3 region has the DNA TGTGCCAGCAGCGTTCCTAGCGATAGCACAGATACGCAGTATTTT. Residues: CASSVPSDSTDTQYF.

The CDR3 DNA sequence: TGTGCCAGCAGCAATGGTAGGGTGAGACAGGGTGACGTGAGGAATCAGCCCCAGCATTTT. This encodes CASSNGRVRQGDVRNQPQHF. The chain uses TRBV21-1 and TRBJ1-5; the table's D call TRBD1 went unverified against the DNA. TRBV21-1 constitutes a pseudogene. This CDR3 has 20 residues.

For this clone: Germline and junction disagree at one end, which may indicate a read error. V usage is TRBV19 and J usage is TRBJ2-3; D tentatively reads TRBD1 or TRBD2 (6 bases each). This CDR3 has 14 amino acids. Germline CDR1 and CDR2: LNHDA and SQIVND (reference sequence). The CDR3 loop reads CASSTGRRDDTQYF. CDR3 DNA sequence: TGTGCCAGCAGTACAGGGAGGAGGGATGATACGCAGTATTTT.